A selection of T cell receptor beta chains follows, all from one sample in a study of PD-L1 blockade in urothelial cancer. Only in-frame clones appear in the TCRdb table, and some are missing; sequencing was by immunoSEQ multiplex PCR. In the table there are 60,000 to 85,000 clones, roughly 87% of which are singletons. The starting material was PBMCs, obtained around atezolizumab (anti-PD-L1) treatment. Every receptor here comes from a woman in her sixties or seventies with urothelial cancer. Both conserved end residues are part of each CDR3. Fields, in order: clone size, V gene, CDR3 length, D gene, J gene, CDR3 protein, CDR3 DNA. The D gene is left open where the match is weak. Clone sizes are given selectively: once, few, many, or a class where the clone is expanded.

clone_size: -
v_call: TRBV29-1
cdr3_length: 14
d_call: -
j_call: TRBJ1-2
cdr3_aa: CSVGSQGQYYGYTF
cdr3_nt: TGCAGCGTTGGGTCACAAGGACAGTACTATGGCTACACCTTC

clone_size: -
v_call: TRBV27
cdr3_length: 19
d_call: TRBD2
j_call: TRBJ2-5
cdr3_aa: CASSSAGLAGIETQETQYF
cdr3_nt: TGTGCCAGCAGTTCGGCCGGACTAGCGGGAATCGAGACCCAAGAGACCCAGTACTTC

clone_size: -
v_call: TRBV2
cdr3_length: 15
d_call: TRBD2
j_call: TRBJ2-5
cdr3_aa: CASSGTSNFGETQYF
cdr3_nt: TGTGCCAGCAGCGGGACTAGTAATTTCGGAGAGACCCAGTACTTC

clone_size: -
v_call: TRBV7-9
cdr3_length: 17
d_call: -
j_call: TRBJ2-1
cdr3_aa: CASSGNRDPILYNEQFF
cdr3_nt: TGTGCCAGCAGCGGTAACAGGGACCCTATCCTTTACAATGAGCAGTTCTTC

clone_size: -
v_call: TRBV10-1
cdr3_length: 14
d_call: TRBD1
j_call: TRBJ2-2
cdr3_aa: CASRGDRVAGELFF
cdr3_nt: TGCGCCAGCAGAGGGGACAGGGTGGCCGGGGAGCTGTTTTTT

clone_size: -
v_call: TRBV5-1
cdr3_length: 14
d_call: TRBD2
j_call: TRBJ2-3
cdr3_aa: CASSQARLAATQYF
cdr3_nt: TGCGCCAGCAGCCAGGCCAGACTAGCAGCTACGCAGTATTTT

clone_size: few
v_call: TRBV29-1
cdr3_length: 15
d_call: TRBD1
j_call: TRBJ1-2
cdr3_aa: CSVETGDRGLNGYTF
cdr3_nt: TGCAGCGTTGAAACTGGGGACAGGGGCTTGAACGGCTACACCTTC

clone_size: -
v_call: TRBV13
cdr3_length: 12
d_call: -
j_call: TRBJ2-3
cdr3_aa: CASSSDNGTQYF
cdr3_nt: TGTGCCAGCAGCTCGGACAACGGTACGCAGTATTTT

clone_size: -
v_call: TRBV4-1
cdr3_length: 14
d_call: TRBD1
j_call: TRBJ2-7
cdr3_aa: CASSQTQGVDEQYF
cdr3_nt: TGCGCCAGCAGCCAAACCCAGGGGGTCGACGAGCAGTACTTC

clone_size: once
v_call: TRBV10-3
cdr3_length: 14
d_call: TRBD2
j_call: TRBJ2-7
cdr3_aa: CAISDTGTNYEQYF
cdr3_nt: TGTGCCATCAGTGATACCGGGACTAACTACGAGCAGTACTTC

clone_size: -
v_call: TRBV14
cdr3_length: 14
d_call: TRBD2
j_call: TRBJ2-4
cdr3_aa: CASSLLAGGLIQYF
cdr3_nt: TGTGCCAGCAGCCTTCTAGCGGGAGGATTAATTCAGTACTTC

clone_size: -
v_call: TRBV7-9
cdr3_length: 14
d_call: -
j_call: TRBJ1-2
cdr3_aa: CASSPGGANYGYTF
cdr3_nt: TGTGCCAGCAGCCCCGGGGGAGCTAACTATGGCTACACCTTC

clone_size: -
v_call: TRBV30
cdr3_length: 16
d_call: -
j_call: TRBJ1-5
cdr3_aa: CAWSRRGGVSNQPQHF
cdr3_nt: TGTGCCTGGAGCCGGAGAGGGGGGGTTAGCAATCAGCCCCAGCATTTT

clone_size: -
v_call: TRBV5-5
cdr3_length: 15
d_call: -
j_call: TRBJ1-2
cdr3_aa: CASSLAVPRDYGYTF
cdr3_nt: TGTGCCAGCAGCTTGGCCGTCCCGAGGGACTATGGCTACACCTTC

clone_size: -
v_call: TRBV7-2
cdr3_length: 14
d_call: -
j_call: TRBJ2-3
cdr3_aa: CASSFVRSTDTQYF
cdr3_nt: TGTGCCAGCAGCTTTGTCAGGAGCACAGATACGCAGTATTTT

clone_size: once
v_call: TRBV6-5
cdr3_length: 12
d_call: -
j_call: TRBJ2-5
cdr3_aa: CASSNTQETQYF
cdr3_nt: TGTGCCAGCAGTAACACACAAGAGACCCAGTACTTC

clone_size: -
v_call: TRBV6-1
cdr3_length: 16
d_call: -
j_call: TRBJ1-4
cdr3_aa: CASSQGTRGGGEKLFF
cdr3_nt: TGTGCCAGCAGTCAAGGAACAAGGGGAGGTGGCGAAAAACTGTTTTTT

clone_size: -
v_call: TRBV19
cdr3_length: 13
d_call: -
j_call: TRBJ2-7
cdr3_aa: CASSITTGVEQYF
cdr3_nt: TGTGCCAGTAGTATTACGACAGGCGTCGAGCAGTACTTC

clone_size: -
v_call: TRBV2
cdr3_length: 13
d_call: -
j_call: TRBJ1-3
cdr3_aa: CASNRGIGNTIYF
cdr3_nt: TGTGCCAGCAACCGGGGGATTGGAAACACCATATATTTT

clone_size: once
v_call: TRBV28
cdr3_length: 11
d_call: -
j_call: TRBJ2-1
cdr3_aa: CASMEGNEQFF
cdr3_nt: TGTGCCAGCATGGAGGGGAATGAGCAGTTCTTC

clone_size: -
v_call: TRBV14
cdr3_length: 14
d_call: -
j_call: TRBJ2-7
cdr3_aa: CASARGLIGYEQYF
cdr3_nt: TGTGCCAGCGCTCGAGGGCTAATAGGCTACGAGCAGTACTTC

clone_size: once
v_call: TRBV5-4
cdr3_length: 14
d_call: -
j_call: TRBJ2-5
cdr3_aa: CASSSLLAEETQYF
cdr3_nt: TGTGCCAGCAGCTCCTTACTAGCTGAAGAGACCCAGTACTTC